These T cell receptor beta chains were read from a single sample in a study of blood T cell repertoires in COVID-19. The assay was immunoSEQ multiplex PCR, and TCRdb's table has in-frame clones only and misses some. The sample comprises roughly 280,000 clones, about nine tenths of which are singletons, and about 11% rests with the top ten. Input material: peripheral blood. These receptors all stem from a woman in her 30s with COVID-19, enrolled during active disease. Each CDR3 is given with its conserved first and last residue. A D gene is named only where the DNA matches it firmly. The size field is filled for only some rows; it gives once, few, many or a size class.

abundance	d_gene	v_gene	j_gene	CDR3aa	CDR3nt
NA	NA	TRBV6-1	TRBJ1-2	CASSERGGLSGYTF	TGTGCCAGCAGTGAACGAGGAGGGCTGTCTGGCTACACCTTC
NA	NA	TRBV5-1	TRBJ2-6	CASSTGEASGANVLTF	TGCGCCAGCAGTACCGGGGAGGCCTCTGGGGCCAACGTCCTGACTTTC
NA	NA	TRBV24-1	TRBJ2-1	CATSDFEGGSYNEQFF	TGTGCCACCAGTGATTTCGAGGGAGGCTCCTACAATGAGCAGTTCTTC
NA	NA	TRBV14	TRBJ2-2	CATGPRSGELFF	TGTGCCACCGGCCCCCGGAGCGGGGAGCTGTTTTTT
NA	NA	TRBV30	TRBJ1-1	CAWSGGEAEAFF	TGTGCCTGGAGTGGGGGGGAGGCTGAAGCTTTCTTT
NA	NA	TRBV5-1	TRBJ1-2	CASTIRMGHYGYTF	TGCGCCAGCACTATCAGGATGGGCCACTATGGCTACACCTTC
NA	NA	TRBV9	TRBJ2-3	CASSGWVESDTQYF	TGTGCCAGCAGCGGGTGGGTGGAGTCAGATACGCAGTATTTT
NA	TRBD1	TRBV6-5	TRBJ1-1	CASSYQGAGTEAFF	TGTGCCAGCAGTTACCAGGGGGCGGGAACTGAAGCTTTCTTT
once	TRBD1	TRBV18	TRBJ2-3	CASSSDRADTQYF	TGTGCCAGCTCATCGGACAGGGCGGATACGCAGTATTTT
NA	TRBD2	TRBV7-9	TRBJ2-1	CASSFSSGGNEQFF	TGTGCCAGCAGCTTTTCTAGCGGGGGGAATGAGCAGTTCTTC
NA	TRBD1	TRBV7-2	TRBJ2-3	CASSSRDRASTQYF	TGTGCCAGCAGCTCGAGGGACAGGGCGAGCACGCAGTATTTT
NA	TRBD2	TRBV11-3	TRBJ2-1	CASSLGGLADNEQFF	TGTGCCAGCAGCTTAGGCGGACTAGCTGACAATGAGCAGTTCTTC
NA	TRBD2	TRBV28	TRBJ2-5	CASSLLASGRPPGTQYF	TGTGCCAGCAGTTTATTGGCTAGCGGGAGGCCCCCGGGGACCCAGTACTTC
NA	NA	TRBV19	TRBJ1-5	CASTKLGGKINQPQHF	TGTGCCAGTACTAAACTCGGGGGGAAAATCAATCAGCCCCAGCATTTT
few	NA	TRBV10-3	TRBJ1-3	CAITQGFGNTIYF	TGTGCCATCACCCAGGGGTTCGGAAACACCATATATTTT
NA	TRBD1	TRBV5-1	TRBJ2-7	CASSFGQGYYEQYF	TGCGCCAGCAGCTTCGGACAGGGGTACTACGAGCAGTACTTC
NA	TRBD1	TRBV10-3	TRBJ1-5	CAISESGQTNQPQHF	TGTGCCATCAGTGAGTCGGGACAGACCAATCAGCCCCAGCATTTT
NA	TRBD1	TRBV7-9	TRBJ2-1	CATDRGRSNEQFF	TGTGCCACCGACAGGGGGCGAAGCAATGAGCAGTTCTTC
NA	TRBD2	TRBV5-4	TRBJ2-7	CASSFGLAGAYEQYF	TGTGCCAGCAGCTTCGGACTAGCGGGAGCCTACGAGCAGTACTTC
once	NA	TRBV30	TRBJ2-1	CAWSWQRPYNEQFF	TGTGCCTGGAGTTGGCAGCGCCCCTACAATGAGCAGTTCTTC
NA	TRBD1	TRBV28	TRBJ2-3	CASSLWGQVTDTQYF	TGTGCCAGCAGTTTATGGGGACAGGTAACAGATACGCAGTATTTT
NA	TRBD2	TRBV19	TRBJ2-1	CASSLSGSSYNEQFF	TGTGCCAGTAGTCTGAGCGGGAGCTCCTACAATGAGCAGTTCTTC
NA	TRBD2	TRBV5-6	TRBJ2-7	CASSLGLAGNFEQYF	TGTGCCAGCAGCTTGGGACTAGCGGGAAATTTCGAGCAGTACTTC
NA	NA	TRBV28	TRBJ2-7	CASSFVGGRYEQYF	TGTGCCAGCTCATTTGTAGGAGGGCGGTACGAGCAGTACTTC
NA	TRBD2	TRBV5-1	TRBJ2-5	CASSFQGGETQYF	TGCGCCAGCAGCTTCCAGGGAGGGGAGACCCAGTACTTC
NA	TRBD1	TRBV2	TRBJ1-5	CASTLEQGVSLNQPQHF	TGTGCCAGCACCCTGGAACAGGGGGTAAGCCTCAATCAGCCCCAGCATTTT
NA	TRBD1	TRBV6-2/TRBV6-3	TRBJ1-1	CASSLAGGQVNTEAFF	TGTGCCAGCAGTCTCGCCGGGGGACAGGTGAACACTGAAGCTTTCTTT
NA	NA	TRBV29-1	TRBJ2-1	CSQGTGSSYNEQFF	TGCAGCCAAGGAACGGGAAGCTCCTACAATGAGCAGTTCTTC
NA	TRBD1	TRBV4-1	TRBJ1-5	CASSQAVTGYQPQHF	TGCGCCAGCAGCCAAGCCGTGACAGGGTATCAGCCCCAGCATTTT